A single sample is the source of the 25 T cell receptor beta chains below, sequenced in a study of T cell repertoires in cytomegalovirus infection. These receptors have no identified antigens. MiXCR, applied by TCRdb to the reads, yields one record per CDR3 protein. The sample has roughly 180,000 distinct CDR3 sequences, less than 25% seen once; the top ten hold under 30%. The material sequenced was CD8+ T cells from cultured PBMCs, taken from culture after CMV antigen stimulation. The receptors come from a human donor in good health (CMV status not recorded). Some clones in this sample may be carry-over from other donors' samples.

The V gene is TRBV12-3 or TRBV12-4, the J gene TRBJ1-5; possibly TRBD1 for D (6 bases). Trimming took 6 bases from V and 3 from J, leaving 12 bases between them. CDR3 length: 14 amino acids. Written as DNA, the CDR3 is TGTGCCAGCAGCCCGGGGGGGGCCAATCAGCCCCAGCATTTT. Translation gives CASSPGGANQPQHF.

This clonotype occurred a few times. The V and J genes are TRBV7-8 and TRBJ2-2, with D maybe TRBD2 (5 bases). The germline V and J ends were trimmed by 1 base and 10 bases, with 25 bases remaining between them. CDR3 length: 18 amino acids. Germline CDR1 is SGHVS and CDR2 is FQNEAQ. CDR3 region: CASSLGGGSRTRIAELFF. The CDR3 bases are TGTGCCAGCAGCTTAGGAGGCGGGTCGCGGACCAGGATCGCGGAGCTGTTTTTT.

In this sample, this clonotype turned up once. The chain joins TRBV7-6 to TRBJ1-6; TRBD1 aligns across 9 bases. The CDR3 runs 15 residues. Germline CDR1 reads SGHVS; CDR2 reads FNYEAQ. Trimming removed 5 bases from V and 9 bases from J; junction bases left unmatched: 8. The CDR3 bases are TGTGCCAGCAGCGCGACAGGGGGTTCGGGTTCACCCCTCCACTTT. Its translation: CASSATGGSGSPLHF.

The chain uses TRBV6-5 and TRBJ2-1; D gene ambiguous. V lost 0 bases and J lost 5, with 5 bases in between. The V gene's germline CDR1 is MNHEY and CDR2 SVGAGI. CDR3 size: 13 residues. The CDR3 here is CASSYSNNNEQFF. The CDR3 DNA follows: TGTGCCAGCAGTTACTCGAATAACAATGAGCAGTTCTTC.

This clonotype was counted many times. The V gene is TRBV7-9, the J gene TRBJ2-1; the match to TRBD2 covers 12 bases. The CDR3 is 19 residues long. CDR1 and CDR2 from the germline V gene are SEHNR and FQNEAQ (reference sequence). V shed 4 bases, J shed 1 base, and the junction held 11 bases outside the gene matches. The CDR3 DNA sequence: TGTGCCAGCAGCTCCTTCACTAGCGGGGGGCCATCATCCTACAATGAGCAGTTCTTC. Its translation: CASSSFTSGGPSSYNEQFF.

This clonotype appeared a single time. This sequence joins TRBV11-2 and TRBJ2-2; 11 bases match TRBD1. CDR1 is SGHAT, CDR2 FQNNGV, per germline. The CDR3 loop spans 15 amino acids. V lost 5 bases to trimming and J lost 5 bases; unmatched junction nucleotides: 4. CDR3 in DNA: TGTGCCAGCAGCCCCGGACAGGGGGCAACCGGGGAGCTGTTTTTT. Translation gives CASSPGQGATGELFF.

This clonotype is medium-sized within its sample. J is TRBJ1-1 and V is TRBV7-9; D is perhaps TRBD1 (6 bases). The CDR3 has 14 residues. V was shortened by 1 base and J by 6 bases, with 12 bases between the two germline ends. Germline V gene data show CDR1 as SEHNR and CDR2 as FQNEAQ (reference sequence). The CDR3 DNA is TGTGCCAGCAGCTTAGGGGGGGGCACCTCTGAAGCTTTCTTT. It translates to CASSLGGGTSEAFF. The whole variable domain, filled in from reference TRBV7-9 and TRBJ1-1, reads DTGVSQNPRHKITKRGQNVTFRCDPISEHNRLYWYRQTLGQGPEFLTYFQNEAQLEKSRLLSDRFSAERPKGSFSTLEIQRTEQGDSAMYLCASSLGGGTSEAFFGQGTRLTVV.

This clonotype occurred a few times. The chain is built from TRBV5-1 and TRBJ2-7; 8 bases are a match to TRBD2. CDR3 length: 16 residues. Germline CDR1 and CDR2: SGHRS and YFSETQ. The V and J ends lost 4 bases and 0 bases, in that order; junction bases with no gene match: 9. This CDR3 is CASSLVPGGDSYEQYF. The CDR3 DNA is TGCGCCAGCAGCCTCGTCCCGGGAGGGGACTCCTACGAGCAGTACTTC.

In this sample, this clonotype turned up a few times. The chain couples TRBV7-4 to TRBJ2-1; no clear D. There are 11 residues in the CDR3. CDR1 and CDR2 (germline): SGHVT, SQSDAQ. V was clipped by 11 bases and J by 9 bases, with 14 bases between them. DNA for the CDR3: TGTGCCGCCAACCTAGGAAGTGAGCAGTTCTTC. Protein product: CAANLGSEQFF.

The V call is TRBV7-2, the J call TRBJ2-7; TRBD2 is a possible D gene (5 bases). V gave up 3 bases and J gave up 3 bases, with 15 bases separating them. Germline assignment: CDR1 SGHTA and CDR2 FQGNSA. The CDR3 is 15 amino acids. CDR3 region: CASSLTPDGNYEQYF. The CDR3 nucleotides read TGTGCCAGCAGCTTGACTCCGGACGGGAACTACGAGCAGTACTTC.

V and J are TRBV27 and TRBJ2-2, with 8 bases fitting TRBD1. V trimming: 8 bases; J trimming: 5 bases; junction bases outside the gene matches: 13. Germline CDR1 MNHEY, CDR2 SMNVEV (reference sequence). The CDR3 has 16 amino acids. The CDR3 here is CASGSSRGRRTGELFF. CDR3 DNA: TGTGCCAGCGGGTCTTCCAGGGGGCGTCGGACCGGGGAGCTGTTTTTT.

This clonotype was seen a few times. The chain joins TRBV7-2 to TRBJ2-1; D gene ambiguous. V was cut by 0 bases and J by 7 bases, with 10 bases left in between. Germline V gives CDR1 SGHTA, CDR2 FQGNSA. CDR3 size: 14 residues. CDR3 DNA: TGTGCCAGCAGCTTAGCCACAGCGCCGAATGAGCAGTTCTTC. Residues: CASSLATAPNEQFF.

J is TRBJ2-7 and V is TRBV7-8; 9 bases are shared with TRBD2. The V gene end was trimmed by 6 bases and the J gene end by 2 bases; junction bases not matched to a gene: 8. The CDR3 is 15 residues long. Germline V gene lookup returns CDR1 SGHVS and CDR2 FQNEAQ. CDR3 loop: CASSPAGGAAYEQYF. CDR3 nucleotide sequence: TGTGCCAGCAGTCCGGCGGGAGGGGCCGCCTACGAGCAGTACTTC.

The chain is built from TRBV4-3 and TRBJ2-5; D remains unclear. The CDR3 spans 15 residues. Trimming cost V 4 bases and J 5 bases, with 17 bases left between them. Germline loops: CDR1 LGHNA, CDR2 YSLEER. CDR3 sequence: CASSPTAGFSETQYF. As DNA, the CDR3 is TGCGCCAGCAGCCCCACAGCCGGGTTTTCGGAGACCCAGTACTTC.

The CDR3 coding sequence is TGTGCCAGCAGCTTGAGCGGGGGGGGAGATACGCAGTATTTT. Translation gives CASSLSGGGDTQYF. The V call is TRBV7-2, the J call TRBJ2-3; 10 nucleotides align to TRBD2. V lost 3 bases and J lost 5; bases outside the gene matches: 2. This CDR3 region has 14 residues. Germline CDR1 reads SGHTA; CDR2 reads FQGNSA.

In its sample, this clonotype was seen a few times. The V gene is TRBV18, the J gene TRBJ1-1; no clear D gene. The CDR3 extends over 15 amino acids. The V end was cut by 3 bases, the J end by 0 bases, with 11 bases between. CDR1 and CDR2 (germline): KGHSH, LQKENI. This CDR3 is CASSPRAVLNTEAFF. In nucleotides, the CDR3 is TGTGCCAGCTCACCGAGAGCAGTCTTGAACACTGAAGCTTTCTTT. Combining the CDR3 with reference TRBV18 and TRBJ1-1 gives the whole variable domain NAGVMQNPRHLVRRRGQEARLRCSPMKGHSHVYWYRQLPEEGLKFMVYLQKENIIDESGMPKERFSAEFPKEGPSILRIQQVVRGDSAAYFCASSPRAVLNTEAFFGQGTRLTVV.

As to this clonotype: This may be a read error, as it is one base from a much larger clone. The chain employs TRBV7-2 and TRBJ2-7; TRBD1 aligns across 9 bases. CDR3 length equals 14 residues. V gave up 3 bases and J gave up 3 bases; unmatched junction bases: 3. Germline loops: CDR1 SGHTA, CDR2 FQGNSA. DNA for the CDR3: TGTGCCAGCAGCTTCGGGACAGGGCACTACGAGCAGTACTTC. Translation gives CASSFGTGHYEQYF.

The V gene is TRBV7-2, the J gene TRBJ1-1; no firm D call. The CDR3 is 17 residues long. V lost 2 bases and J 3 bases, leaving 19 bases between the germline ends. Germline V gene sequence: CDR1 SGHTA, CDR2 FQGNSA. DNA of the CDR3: TGTGCCAGCAGCTTATACAGCAAAATCCTAGAGGACACTGAAGCTTTCTTT. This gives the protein CASSLYSKILEDTEAFF.

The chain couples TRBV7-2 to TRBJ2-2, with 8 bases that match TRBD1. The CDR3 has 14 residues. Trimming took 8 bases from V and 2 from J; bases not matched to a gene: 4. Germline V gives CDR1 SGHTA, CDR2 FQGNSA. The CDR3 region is CASFSGGNTGELFF. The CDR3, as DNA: TGTGCCAGCTTTTCAGGGGGCAACACCGGGGAGCTGTTTTTT.

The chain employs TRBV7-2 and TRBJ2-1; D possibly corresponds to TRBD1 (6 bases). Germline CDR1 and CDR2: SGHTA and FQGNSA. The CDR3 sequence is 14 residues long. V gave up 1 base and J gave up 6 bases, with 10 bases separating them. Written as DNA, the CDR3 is TGTGCCAGCAGCTTAGTGGCAGGGGTCAATGAGCAGTTCTTC. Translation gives CASSLVAGVNEQFF.

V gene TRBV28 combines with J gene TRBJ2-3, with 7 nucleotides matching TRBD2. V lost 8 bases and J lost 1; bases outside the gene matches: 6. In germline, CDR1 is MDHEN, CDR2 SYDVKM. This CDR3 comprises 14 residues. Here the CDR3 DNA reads TGTGCCAGCGGCCGGCTAGCGGGCACAGATACGCAGTATTTT. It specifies CASGRLAGTDTQYF.

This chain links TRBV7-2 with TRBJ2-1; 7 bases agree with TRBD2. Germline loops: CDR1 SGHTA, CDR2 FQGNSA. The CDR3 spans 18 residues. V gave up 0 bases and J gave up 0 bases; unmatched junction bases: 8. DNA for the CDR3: TGTGCCAGCAGCTTAGCGCTGTGGGGGGGGAGCTCCTACAATGAGCAGTTCTTC. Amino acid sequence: CASSLALWGGSSYNEQFF.

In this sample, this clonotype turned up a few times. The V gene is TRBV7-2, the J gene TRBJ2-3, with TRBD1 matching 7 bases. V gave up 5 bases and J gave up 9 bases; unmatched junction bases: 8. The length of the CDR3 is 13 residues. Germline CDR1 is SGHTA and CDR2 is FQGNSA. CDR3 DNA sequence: TGTGCCAGCAGCCTCCCGACAGGGCGGACGCAGTATTTT. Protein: CASSLPTGRTQYF. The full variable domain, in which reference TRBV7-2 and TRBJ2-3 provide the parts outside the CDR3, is GAGVSQSPSNKVTEKGKDVELRCDPISGHTALYWYRQSLGQGLEFLIYFQGNSAPDKSGLPSDRFSAERTGGSVSTLTIQRTQQEDSAVYLCASSLPTGRTQYFGPGTRLTVL.

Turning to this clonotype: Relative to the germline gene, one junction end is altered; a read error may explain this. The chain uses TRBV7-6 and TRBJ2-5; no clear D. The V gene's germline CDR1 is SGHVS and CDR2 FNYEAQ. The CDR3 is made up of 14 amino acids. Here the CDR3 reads CASSLNKIQETQYF. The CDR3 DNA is TGTGCTAGCAGCTTAAACAAAATTCAAGAGACCCAGTACTTC. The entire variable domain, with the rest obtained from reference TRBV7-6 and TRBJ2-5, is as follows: GAGVSQSPRYKVTKRGQDVALRCDPISGHVSLYWYRQALGQGPEFLTYFNYEAQQDKSGLPNDRFSAERPEGSISTLTIQRTEQRDSAMYRCASSLNKIQETQYFGPGTRLLVL.

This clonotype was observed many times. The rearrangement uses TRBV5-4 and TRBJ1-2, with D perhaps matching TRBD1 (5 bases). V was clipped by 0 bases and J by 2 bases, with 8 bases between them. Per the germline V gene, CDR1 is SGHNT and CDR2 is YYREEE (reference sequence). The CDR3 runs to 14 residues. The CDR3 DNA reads TGTGCCAGCAGCTTGGCCGAGGGGAACTATGGCTACACCTTC. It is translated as CASSLAEGNYGYTF.